Shown below are 3 T cell receptor beta chains from a single sample sequenced in a study of blood T cell repertoires in COVID-19. This table comes from immunoSEQ multiplex PCR, and its TCRdb copy is limited to in-frame clones, with some not included. The repertoire holds approximately 330,000 clones, with around 90% as singletons. Sequencing was performed on peripheral blood. The receptors originated from a man aged 25-40 years with COVID-19, enrolled during active disease.

The rearrangement joins TRBV5-1 to TRBJ2-5; no clear D gene. The germline V and J ends were trimmed by 0 bases and 1 base, with 10 bases remaining between them. Germline V gene data show CDR1 as SGHRS and CDR2 as YFSETQ. CDR3 length: 15 amino acids. CDR3 DNA sequence: TGCGCCAGCAGCTTGGGAAGCGTCCTCCAAGAGACCCAGTACTTC. This gives the protein CASSLGSVLQETQYF.

The chain recombines TRBV27 with TRBJ2-2, with 9 bases aligning to TRBD1. Losses at the gene ends were 6 bases for V and 6 bases for J; bases not matched to a gene: 11. CDR1 is MNHEY, CDR2 SMNVEV, per germline (reference sequence). There are 16 residues in the CDR3. CDR3: CASSPWDRVGAGELFF. The CDR3 DNA is TGTGCCAGCAGCCCTTGGGACAGGGTCGGGGCCGGGGAGCTGTTTTTT.

This clone turned up a few times. This CDR3 reads CASSLAGQGNEKLFF. The CDR3 DNA is TGCGCCAGCAGCTTGGCCGGACAGGGGAATGAAAAACTGTTTTTT. The chain recombines TRBV5-1 with TRBJ1-4, with 9 bases matching TRBD1. The CDR3 runs to 15 residues. The germline CDR1 and CDR2 sequences are SGHRS and YFSETQ. V lost 0 bases to trimming and J lost 5 bases; unmatched junction nucleotides: 2.